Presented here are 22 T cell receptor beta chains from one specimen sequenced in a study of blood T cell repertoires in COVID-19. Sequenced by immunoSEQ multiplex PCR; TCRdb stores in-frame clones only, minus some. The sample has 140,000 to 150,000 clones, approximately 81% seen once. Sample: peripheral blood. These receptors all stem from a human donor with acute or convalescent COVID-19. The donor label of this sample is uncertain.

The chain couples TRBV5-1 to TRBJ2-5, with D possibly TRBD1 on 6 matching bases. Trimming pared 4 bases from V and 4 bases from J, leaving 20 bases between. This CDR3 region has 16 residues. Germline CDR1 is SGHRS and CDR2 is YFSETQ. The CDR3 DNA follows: TGCGCCAGCAGCCGTAACAGGGTAGAGGTTGGAGAGACCCAGTACTTC. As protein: CASSRNRVEVGETQYF.

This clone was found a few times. CDR3 residues: CASSIWRGGNNEQFF. Written as DNA, the CDR3 is TGTGCCAGTAGTATTTGGCGGGGGGGAAACAATGAGCAGTTCTTC. This chain connects TRBV19 to TRBJ2-1; 9 bases are shared with TRBD2. Germline V lookup: CDR1 LNHDA, CDR2 SQIVND (reference sequence). This CDR3 has 15 residues. The junction had 5 bases not matched to a gene; V was cut back by 3 bases and J by 5 bases.

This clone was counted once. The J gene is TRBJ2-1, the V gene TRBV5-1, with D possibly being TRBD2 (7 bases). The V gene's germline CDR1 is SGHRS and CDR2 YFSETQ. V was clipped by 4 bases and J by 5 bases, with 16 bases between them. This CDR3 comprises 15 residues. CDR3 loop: CASSPGEGGHNEQFF. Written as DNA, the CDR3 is TGCGCCAGCAGCCCCGGGGAGGGGGGGCACAATGAGCAGTTCTTC.

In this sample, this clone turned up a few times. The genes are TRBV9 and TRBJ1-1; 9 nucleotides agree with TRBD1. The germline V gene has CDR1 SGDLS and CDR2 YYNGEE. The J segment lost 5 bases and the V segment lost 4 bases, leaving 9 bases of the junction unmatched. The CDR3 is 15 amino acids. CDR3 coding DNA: TGTGCCAGCAGCCCGATGGGACAGGGCCGAACTGAAGCTTTCTTT. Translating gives CASSPMGQGRTEAFF.

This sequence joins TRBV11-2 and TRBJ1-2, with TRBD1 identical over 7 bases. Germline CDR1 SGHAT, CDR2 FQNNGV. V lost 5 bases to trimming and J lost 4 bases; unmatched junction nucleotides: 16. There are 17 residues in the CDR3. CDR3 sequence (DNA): TGTGCCAGCAGCGTCGCAGACGACAGGGCTAGGGCCTATGGCTACACCTTC. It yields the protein CASSVADDRARAYGYTF.

This CDR3 reads CASSYSYDSGNTIYF. The DNA for the CDR3 is TGTGCCAGCAGTTACTCTTATGACAGCGGAAACACCATATATTTT. This chain uses TRBV6-5 with TRBJ1-3; TRBD1 might be the D (5 bases). The CDR3 sequence is 15 residues long. V shed 0 bases and J shed 4 bases, with 10 bases lying between them. Germline CDR1 MNHEY, CDR2 SVGAGI.

The chain's CDR3 is CASSEQGGRGVQTTYEQYF. CDR3 sequence (DNA): TGTGCCAGCAGTGAACAAGGTGGGAGGGGGGTGCAGACTACCTACGAGCAGTACTTC. The chain employs TRBV2 and TRBJ2-7, with D possibly being TRBD2 (7 bases). CDR1 and CDR2 (germline): SNHLY, FYNNEI. This CDR3 spans 19 amino acids. V lost 2 bases and J lost 2, with 25 bases in between.

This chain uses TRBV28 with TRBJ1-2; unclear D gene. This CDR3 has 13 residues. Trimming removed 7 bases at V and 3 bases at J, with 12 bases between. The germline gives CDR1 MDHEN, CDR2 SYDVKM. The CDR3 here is CASTRVEDYGYTF. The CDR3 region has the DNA TGTGCCAGCACGAGGGTTGAGGACTATGGCTACACCTTC.

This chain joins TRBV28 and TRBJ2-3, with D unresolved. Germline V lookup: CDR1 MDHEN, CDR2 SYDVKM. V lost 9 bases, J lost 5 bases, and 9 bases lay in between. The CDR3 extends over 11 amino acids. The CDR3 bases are TGTGCCAGTCGACTTGAAGATACGCAGTATTTT. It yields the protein CASRLEDTQYF.

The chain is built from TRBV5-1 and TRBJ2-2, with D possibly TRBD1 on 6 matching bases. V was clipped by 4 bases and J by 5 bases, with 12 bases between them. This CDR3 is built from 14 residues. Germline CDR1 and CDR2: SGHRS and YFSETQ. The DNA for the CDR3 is TGCGCCAGCAGCGTCACAGGGACGACCGGGGAGCTGTTTTTT. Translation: CASSVTGTTGELFF.

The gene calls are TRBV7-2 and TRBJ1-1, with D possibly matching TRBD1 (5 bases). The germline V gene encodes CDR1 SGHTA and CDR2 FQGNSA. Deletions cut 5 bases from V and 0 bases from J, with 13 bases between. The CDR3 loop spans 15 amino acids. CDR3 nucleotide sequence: TGTGCCAGCAGCGCCCCAGGGTACATGAACACTGAAGCTTTCTTT. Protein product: CASSAPGYMNTEAFF.

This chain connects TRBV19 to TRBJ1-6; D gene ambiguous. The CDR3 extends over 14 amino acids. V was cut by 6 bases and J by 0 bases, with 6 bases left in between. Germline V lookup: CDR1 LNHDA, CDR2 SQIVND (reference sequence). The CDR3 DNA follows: TGTGCCAGTAGCAGCGACTCCTATAATTCACCCCTCCACTTT. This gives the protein CASSSDSYNSPLHF.

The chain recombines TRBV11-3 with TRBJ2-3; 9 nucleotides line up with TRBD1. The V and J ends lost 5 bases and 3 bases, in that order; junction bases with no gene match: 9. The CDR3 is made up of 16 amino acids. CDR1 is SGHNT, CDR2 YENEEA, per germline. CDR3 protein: CASSHSGTGWTDTQYF. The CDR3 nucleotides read TGTGCCAGCAGCCATTCCGGGACAGGGTGGACAGATACGCAGTATTTT.

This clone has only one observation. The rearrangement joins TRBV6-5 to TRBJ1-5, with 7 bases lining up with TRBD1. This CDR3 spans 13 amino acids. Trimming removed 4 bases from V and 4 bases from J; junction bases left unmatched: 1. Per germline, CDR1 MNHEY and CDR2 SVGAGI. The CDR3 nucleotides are TGTGCCAGCAGTTCAGGGGGGAATCAGCCCCAGCATTTT. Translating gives CASSSGGNQPQHF.

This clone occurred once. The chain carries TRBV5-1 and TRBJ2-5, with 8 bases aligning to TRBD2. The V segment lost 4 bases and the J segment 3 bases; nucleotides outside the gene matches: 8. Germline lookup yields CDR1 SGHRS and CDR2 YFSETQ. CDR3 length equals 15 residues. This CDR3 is CASSRPSGGKETQYF. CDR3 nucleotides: TGCGCCAGCAGCCGACCCTCGGGGGGGAAAGAGACCCAGTACTTC.

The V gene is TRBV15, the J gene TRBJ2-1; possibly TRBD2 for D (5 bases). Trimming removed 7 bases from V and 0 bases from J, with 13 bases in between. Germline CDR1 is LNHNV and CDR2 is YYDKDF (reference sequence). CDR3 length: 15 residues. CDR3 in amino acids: CATTLAGDSYNEQFF. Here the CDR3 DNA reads TGTGCCACCACCCTGGCCGGGGACTCCTACAATGAGCAGTTCTTC.

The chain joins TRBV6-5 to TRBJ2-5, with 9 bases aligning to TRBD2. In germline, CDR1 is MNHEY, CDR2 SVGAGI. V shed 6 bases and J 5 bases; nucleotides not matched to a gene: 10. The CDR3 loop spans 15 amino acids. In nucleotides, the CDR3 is TGTGCCAGCAGCCGCGGAAGTAGCGGGAGTGAGACCCAGTACTTC. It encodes CASSRGSSGSETQYF.

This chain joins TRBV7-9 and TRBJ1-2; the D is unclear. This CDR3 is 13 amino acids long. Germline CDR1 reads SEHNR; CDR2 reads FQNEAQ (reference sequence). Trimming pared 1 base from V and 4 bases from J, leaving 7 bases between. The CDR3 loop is CASSLEDSYGYTF. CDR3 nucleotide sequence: TGTGCCAGCAGCTTAGAGGACTCCTATGGCTACACCTTC.

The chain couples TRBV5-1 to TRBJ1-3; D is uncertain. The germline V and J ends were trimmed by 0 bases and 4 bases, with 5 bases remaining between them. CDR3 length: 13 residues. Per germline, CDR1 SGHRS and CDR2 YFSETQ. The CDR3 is CASSLAPGNTIYF. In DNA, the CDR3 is TGCGCCAGCAGCTTGGCCCCAGGAAACACCATATATTTT.

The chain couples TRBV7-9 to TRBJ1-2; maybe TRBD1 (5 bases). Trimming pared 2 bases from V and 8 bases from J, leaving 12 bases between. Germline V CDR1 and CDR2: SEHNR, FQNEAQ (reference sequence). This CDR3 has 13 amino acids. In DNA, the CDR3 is TGTGCCAGCAGCTTACCTCAGGGAGGAGGCTACACCTTC. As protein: CASSLPQGGGYTF.

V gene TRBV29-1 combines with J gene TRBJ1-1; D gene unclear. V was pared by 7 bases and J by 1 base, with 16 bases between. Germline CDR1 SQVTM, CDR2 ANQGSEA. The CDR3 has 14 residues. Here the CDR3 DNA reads TGCAGCGCCACTCCGCCCGCCCGGAACACTGAAGCTTTCTTT. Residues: CSATPPARNTEAFF.

This CDR3 reads CAIGQGLAGVETQYF. The CDR3 DNA reads TGTGCCATCGGACAGGGACTAGCGGGAGTAGAGACCCAGTACTTC. The chain carries TRBV10-3 and TRBJ2-5, with 14 positions matching TRBD2. This CDR3 comprises 15 residues. V shed 8 bases, J shed 4 bases, and the junction held 6 bases outside the gene matches. CDR1 is ENHRY and CDR2 is SYGVKD in the germline V gene.